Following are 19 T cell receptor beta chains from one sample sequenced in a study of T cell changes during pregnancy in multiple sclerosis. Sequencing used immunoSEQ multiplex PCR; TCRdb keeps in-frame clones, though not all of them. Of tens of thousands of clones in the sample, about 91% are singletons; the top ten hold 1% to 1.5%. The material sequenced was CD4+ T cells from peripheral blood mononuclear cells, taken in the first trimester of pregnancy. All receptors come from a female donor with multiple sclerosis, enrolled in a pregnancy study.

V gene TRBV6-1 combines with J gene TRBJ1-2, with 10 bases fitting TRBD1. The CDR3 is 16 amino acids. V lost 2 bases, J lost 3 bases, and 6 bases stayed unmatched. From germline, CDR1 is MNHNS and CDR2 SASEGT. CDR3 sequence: CASSEKLDRGDYGYTF. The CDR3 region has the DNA TGTGCCAGCAGTGAAAAGTTGGACAGGGGGGACTATGGCTACACCTTC.

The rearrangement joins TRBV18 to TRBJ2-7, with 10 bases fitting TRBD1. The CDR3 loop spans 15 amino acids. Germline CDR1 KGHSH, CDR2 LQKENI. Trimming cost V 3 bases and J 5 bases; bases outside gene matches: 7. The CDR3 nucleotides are TGTGCCAGCTCACCTCAGGGACAGGGGTCCCACGAGCAGTACTTC. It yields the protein CASSPQGQGSHEQYF.

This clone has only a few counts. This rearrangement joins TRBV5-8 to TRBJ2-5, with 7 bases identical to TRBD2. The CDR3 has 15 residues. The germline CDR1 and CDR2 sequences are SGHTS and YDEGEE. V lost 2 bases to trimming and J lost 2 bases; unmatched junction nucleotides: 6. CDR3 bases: TGTGCCAGCAGCTTCTTTGGTAGCGGGCAAGAGACCCAGTACTTC. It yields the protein CASSFFGSGQETQYF.

CDR3 DNA: TGTGCCAGCAGCTTAGCCCGGGACAGGGCGACCGGGGAGCTGTTTTTT. Protein sequence: CASSLARDRATGELFF. The chain recombines TRBV11-1 with TRBJ2-2; 9 bases are shared with TRBD1. Germline CDR1 reads SGHAT; CDR2 reads FQDESV (reference sequence). V shed 0 bases and J 5 bases; nucleotides not matched to a gene: 4. CDR3 length: 16 amino acids. Full variable domain (missing parts from reference TRBV11-1 and TRBJ2-2): EAEVAQSPRYKITEKSQAVAFWCDPISGHATLYWYRQILGQGPELLVQFQDESVVDDSQLPKDRFSAERLKGVDSTLKIQPAELGDSAMYLCASSLARDRATGELFFGEGSRLTVL.

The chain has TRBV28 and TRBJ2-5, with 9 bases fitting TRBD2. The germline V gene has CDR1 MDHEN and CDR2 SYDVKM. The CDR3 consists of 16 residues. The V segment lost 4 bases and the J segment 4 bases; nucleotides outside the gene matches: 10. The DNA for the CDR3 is TGTGCCAGCAGTTGGAGTAGCGGGAGAGTGGCAGAGACCCAGTACTTC. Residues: CASSWSSGRVAETQYF. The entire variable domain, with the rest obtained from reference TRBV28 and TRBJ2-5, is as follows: DVKVTQSSRYLVKRTGEKVFLECVQDMDHENMFWYRQDPGLGLRLIYFSYDVKMKEKGDIPEGYSVSREKKERFSLILESASTNQTSMYLCASSWSSGRVAETQYFGPGTRLLVL.

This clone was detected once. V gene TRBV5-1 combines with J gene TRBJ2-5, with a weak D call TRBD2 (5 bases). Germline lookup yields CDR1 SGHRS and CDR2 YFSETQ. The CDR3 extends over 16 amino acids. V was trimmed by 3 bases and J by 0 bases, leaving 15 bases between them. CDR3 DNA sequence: TGCGCCAGCAGCTCCGCCCCCCGGGGAAACCAAGAGACCCAGTACTTC. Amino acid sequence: CASSSAPRGNQETQYF. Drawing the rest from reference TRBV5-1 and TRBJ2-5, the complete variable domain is KAGVTQTPRYLIKTRGQQVTLSCSPISGHRSVSWYQQTPGQGLQFLFEYFSETQRNKGNFPGRFSGRQFSNSRSEMNVSTLELGDSALYLCASSSAPRGNQETQYFGPGTRLLVL.

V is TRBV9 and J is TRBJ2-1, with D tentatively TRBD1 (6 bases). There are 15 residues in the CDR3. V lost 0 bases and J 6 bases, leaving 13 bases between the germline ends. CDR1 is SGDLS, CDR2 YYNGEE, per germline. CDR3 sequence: CASSVGDRLPNEQFF. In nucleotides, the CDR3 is TGTGCCAGCAGCGTAGGTGACAGGCTCCCCAATGAGCAGTTCTTC.

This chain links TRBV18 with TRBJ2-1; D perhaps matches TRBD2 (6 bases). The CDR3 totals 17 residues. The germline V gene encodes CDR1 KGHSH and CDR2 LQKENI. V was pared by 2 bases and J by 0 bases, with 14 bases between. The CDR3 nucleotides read TGTGCCAGCTCACCAGAATTAGGCGGGGACTCCTACAATGAGCAGTTCTTC. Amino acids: CASSPELGGDSYNEQFF.

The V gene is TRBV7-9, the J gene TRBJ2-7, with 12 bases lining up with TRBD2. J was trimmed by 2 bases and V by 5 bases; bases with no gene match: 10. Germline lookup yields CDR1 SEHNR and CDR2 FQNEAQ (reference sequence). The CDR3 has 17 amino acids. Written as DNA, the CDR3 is TGTGCCAGCAGCCCCCGATTTAGACTAGCGGGAGCCTACGAGCAGTACTTC. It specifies CASSPRFRLAGAYEQYF.

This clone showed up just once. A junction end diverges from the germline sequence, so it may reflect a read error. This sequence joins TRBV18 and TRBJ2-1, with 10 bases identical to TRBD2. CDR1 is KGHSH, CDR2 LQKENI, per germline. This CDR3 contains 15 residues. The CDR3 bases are TGTGCCAGCTCGCCACCGGGACTAGCGTTCCATGAGCAGTTCTTC. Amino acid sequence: CASSPPGLAFHEQFF.

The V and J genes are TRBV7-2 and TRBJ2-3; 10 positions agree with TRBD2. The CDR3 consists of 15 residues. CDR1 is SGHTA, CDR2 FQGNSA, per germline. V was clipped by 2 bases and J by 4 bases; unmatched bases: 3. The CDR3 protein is CASSLSSGSPDTQYF. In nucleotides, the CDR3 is TGTGCCAGCAGCTTATCTAGCGGGAGCCCAGATACGCAGTATTTT.

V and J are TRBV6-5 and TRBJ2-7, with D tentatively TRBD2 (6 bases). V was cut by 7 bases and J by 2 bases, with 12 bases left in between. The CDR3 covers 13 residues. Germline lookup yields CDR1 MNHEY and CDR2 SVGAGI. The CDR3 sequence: CASKRDLTYEQYF. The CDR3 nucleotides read TGTGCCAGCAAAAGGGACTTGACCTACGAGCAGTACTTC.

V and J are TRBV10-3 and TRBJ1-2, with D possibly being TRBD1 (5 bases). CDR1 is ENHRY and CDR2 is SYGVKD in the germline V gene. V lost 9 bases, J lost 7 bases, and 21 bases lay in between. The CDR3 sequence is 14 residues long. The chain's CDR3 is CAITPQEQGSGYTF. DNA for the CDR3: TGTGCCATTACACCCCAGGAGCAGGGTAGTGGCTACACCTTC.

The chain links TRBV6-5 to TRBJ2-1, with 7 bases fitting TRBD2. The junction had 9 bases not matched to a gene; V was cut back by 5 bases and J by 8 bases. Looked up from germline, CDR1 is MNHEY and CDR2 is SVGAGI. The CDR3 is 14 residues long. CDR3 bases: TGTGCCAGCAGTCGAGCGGGAATCCCGGATGAGCAGTTCTTC. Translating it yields CASSRAGIPDEQFF.

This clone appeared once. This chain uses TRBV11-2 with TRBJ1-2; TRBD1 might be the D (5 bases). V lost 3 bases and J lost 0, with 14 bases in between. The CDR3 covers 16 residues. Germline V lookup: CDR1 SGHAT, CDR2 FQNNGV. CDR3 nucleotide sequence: TGTGCCAGCAGCTTTTCGGACACACAAGCTAACTATGGCTACACCTTC. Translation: CASSFSDTQANYGYTF. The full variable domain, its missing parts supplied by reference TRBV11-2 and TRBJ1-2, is EAGVAQSPRYKIIEKRQSVAFWCNPISGHATLYWYQQILGQGPKLLIQFQNNGVVDDSQLPKDRFSAERLKGVDSTLKIQPAKLEDSAVYLCASSFSDTQANYGYTFGSGTRLTVV.

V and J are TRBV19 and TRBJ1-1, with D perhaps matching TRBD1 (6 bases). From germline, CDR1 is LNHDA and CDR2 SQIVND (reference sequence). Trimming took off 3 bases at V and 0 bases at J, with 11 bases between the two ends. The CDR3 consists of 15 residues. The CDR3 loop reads CASSIAQGLNTEAFF. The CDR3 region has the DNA TGTGCCAGTAGTATCGCACAGGGCTTGAACACTGAAGCTTTCTTT.

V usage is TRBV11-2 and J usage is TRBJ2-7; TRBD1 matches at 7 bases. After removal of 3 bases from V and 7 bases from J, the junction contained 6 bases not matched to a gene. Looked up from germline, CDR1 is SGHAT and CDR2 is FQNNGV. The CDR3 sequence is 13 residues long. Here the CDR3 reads CASSFDRAKEQYF. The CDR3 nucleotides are TGTGCCAGCAGCTTCGACAGGGCAAAAGAGCAGTACTTC.

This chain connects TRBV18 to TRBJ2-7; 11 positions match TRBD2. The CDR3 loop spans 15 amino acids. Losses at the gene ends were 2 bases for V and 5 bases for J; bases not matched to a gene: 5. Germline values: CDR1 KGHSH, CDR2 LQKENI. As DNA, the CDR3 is TGTGCCAGCTCACCATCGACTAGCGGGGTTCACGAGCAGTACTTC. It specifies CASSPSTSGVHEQYF. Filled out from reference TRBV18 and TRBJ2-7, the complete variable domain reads NAGVMQNPRHLVRRRGQEARLRCSPMKGHSHVYWYRQLPEEGLKFMVYLQKENIIDESGMPKERFSAEFPKEGPSILRIQQVVRGDSAAYFCASSPSTSGVHEQYFGPGTRLTVT.

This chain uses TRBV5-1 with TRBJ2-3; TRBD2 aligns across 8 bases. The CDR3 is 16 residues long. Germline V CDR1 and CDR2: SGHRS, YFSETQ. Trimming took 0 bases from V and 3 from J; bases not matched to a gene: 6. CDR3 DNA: TGCGCCAGCAGCTTGGCCAGCGGGAGTCTGACAGATACGCAGTATTTT. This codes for CASSLASGSLTDTQYF.